This TCR beta chain was recorded in a study of blood T cell repertoires in COVID-19. Study-wide context: Specimens from acute and convalescent COVID-19 originated in the United States, Italy and Spain.

This CDR3 spans 16 amino acids. Looked up from germline, CDR1 is MNHNS and CDR2 is SASEGT. Trimming cost V 4 bases and J 2 bases; bases outside gene matches: 8. Authors' processing steps: How many nucleated cells were present was estimated from reference gene primer amplification. This table comes from immunoSEQ multiplex PCR, and its TCRdb copy is limited to in-frame clones, with some not included. The D gene and trimming were derived from the DNA, and the V and J assignments and clone size from that table. The sample consists of 130,000 or so clones, approximately 90% of them appearing once. The V gene is TRBV6-1, the J gene TRBJ1-5; 7 bases map to TRBD1. The sample was peripheral blood. This clonotype originated in a human donor in a cohort sampled during active COVID-19. The CDR3 DNA sequence: TGTGCCAGCAGTGTAACTTCCGGGACAGGCAATCAGCCCCAGCATTTT. Its translation: CASSVTSGTGNQPQHF.